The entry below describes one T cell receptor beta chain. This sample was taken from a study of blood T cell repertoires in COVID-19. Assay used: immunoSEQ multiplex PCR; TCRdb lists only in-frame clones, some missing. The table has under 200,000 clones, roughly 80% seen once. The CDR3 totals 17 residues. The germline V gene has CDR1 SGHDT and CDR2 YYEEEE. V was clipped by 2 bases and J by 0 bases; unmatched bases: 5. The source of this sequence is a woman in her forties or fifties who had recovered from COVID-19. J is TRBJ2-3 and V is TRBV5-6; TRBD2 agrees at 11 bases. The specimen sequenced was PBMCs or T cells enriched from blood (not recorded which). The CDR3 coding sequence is TGTGCCAGCAGCTTTGAGACTAGCGGGACTAGCACAGATACGCAGTATTTT. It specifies CASSFETSGTSTDTQYF.